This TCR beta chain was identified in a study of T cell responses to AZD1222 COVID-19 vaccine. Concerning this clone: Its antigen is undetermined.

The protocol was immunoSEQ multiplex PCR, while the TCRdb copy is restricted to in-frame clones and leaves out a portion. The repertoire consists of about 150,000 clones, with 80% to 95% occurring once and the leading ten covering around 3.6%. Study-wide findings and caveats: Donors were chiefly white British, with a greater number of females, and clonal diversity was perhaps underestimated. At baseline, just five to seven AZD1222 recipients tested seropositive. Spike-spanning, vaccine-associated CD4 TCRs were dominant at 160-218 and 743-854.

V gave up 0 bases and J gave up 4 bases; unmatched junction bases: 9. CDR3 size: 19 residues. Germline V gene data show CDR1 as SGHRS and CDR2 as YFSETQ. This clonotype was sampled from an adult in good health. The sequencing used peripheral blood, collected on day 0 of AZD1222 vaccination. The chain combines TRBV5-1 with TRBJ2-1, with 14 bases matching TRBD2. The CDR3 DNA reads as TGCGCCAGCAGCTTGGCCCAGACTAGCGGGAGGGCCGGGTACAATGAGCAGTTCTTC. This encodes CASSLAQTSGRAGYNEQFF.